Given below is one T cell receptor (beta chain) in context. Its matching antigen is unknown. This sample was included in a study of T cell responses to AZD1222 COVID-19 vaccine. Study conclusions and caveats: Seropositivity was recorded at baseline in only a handful of AZD1222 recipients. Across spike, vaccine-associated CD4 TCRs were found, dominant at 160-218 and 743-854. Reportedly, close to half of spike-specific TCRs are directed against unmutated variant regions. The sample set comprised mostly white British donors with more females, and clonal diversity was possibly underestimated.

CDR1 SEHNR and CDR2 FQNEAQ come from the germline V gene (reference sequence). V lost 2 bases to trimming and J lost 1 base, with 11 bases between them. This CDR3 contains 15 residues. Assay used: immunoSEQ multiplex PCR; TCRdb lists only in-frame clones, some missing. The sample includes roughly 120,000 clones, about 90% of them seen just once. V usage is TRBV7-9 and J usage is TRBJ2-5, with a tentative D call TRBD1 (5 bases). Source: peripheral blood, taken on day 0 of AZD1222 vaccination. This receptor was obtained from an adult in good health. The CDR3 DNA reads as TGTGCCAGCAGCTTAAACCCCAGGGCCCAAGAGACCCAGTACTTC. Translated, it gives CASSLNPRAQETQYF.